This TCR beta chain was captured in a study of blood T cells in healthy people across ages. In the study overall: Per two T cells, about one barcoded beta molecule was captured through template switching. General study points: Per-million-T-cell TCR beta diversity fell roughly linearly with age.

Samples each had at least 5.5 micrograms of total RNA extracted. The use of a sample-barcoded 5' primer and a J-beta primer mix characterized a second PCR of 7 to 11 cycles. The template-switch adaptor was a 5' adaptor with 12 random nucleotides. It tagged each cDNA molecule. TCRdb re-analysed the 5' RACE reads in MiXCR, keeping a single row per CDR3 protein. The sample has about 1 million distinct CDR3 sequences; 35% to 50% are singletons. Note on this clonotype: Its specificity is unknown.

Germline CDR1 SGDLS, CDR2 YYNGEE. There are 17 residues in the CDR3. Trimming shortened V by 0 bases and J by 0 bases, and 12 bases separated the two germline ends. This receptor was taken from a woman aged 60-70 years in good health. The gene calls are TRBV9 and TRBJ1-4; tentatively, D is TRBD1 (6 bases). Sequences were obtained from blood. The CDR3 protein is CASSVDSDRSTNEKLFF. The CDR3 DNA reads as TGTGCCAGCAGCGTAGACTCGGACAGATCAACTAATGAAAAACTGTTTTTT.